Listed below are T cell receptor beta chains from one sample, sequenced in a study of neurological immune-mediated disorders. TCRdb processed the 5' RACE reads anew with MiXCR; each CDR3 protein has one entry. The sample has about 21,000 distinct CDR3 sequences; approximately 15% are singletons. Sequencing was carried out using PBMCs. The receptors were gathered from a female donor with HTLV-1-associated myelopathy (HAM/TSP). CDR3s include the opening cysteine and the closing phenylalanine or tryptophan. The order of the fields is V gene, J gene, D gene, clone size, CDR3 protein, CDR3 DNA. A D gene is named only where the DNA matches it firmly. The size of a clone is reported for some rows only, either as once, few or many, or as a class for expanded clones.

v_call: TRBV5-1
j_call: TRBJ1-2
d_call: TRBD1
clone_size: .
cdr3_aa: CASSLGGLPNYGYTF
cdr3_nt: TGCGCCAGCAGCTTAGGGGGCTTACCTAACTATGGCTACACCTTC

v_call: TRBV3-1
j_call: TRBJ2-2
d_call: .
clone_size: many
cdr3_aa: CASSTRRLPPTGELFF
cdr3_nt: TGTGCCAGCAGCACCCGAAGACTACCCCCCACCGGGGAGCTGTTTTTT

v_call: TRBV5-1
j_call: TRBJ2-1
d_call: TRBD1
clone_size: many
cdr3_aa: CASSGTDRGHYNEQFF
cdr3_nt: TGCGCCAGCAGCGGGACGGACAGGGGGCACTACAATGAGCAGTTCTTC

v_call: TRBV20-1
j_call: TRBJ2-2
d_call: TRBD1
clone_size: many
cdr3_aa: CSARDSPGTDNTGELFF
cdr3_nt: TGCAGTGCTAGAGATAGTCCCGGGACAGATAACACCGGGGAGCTGTTTTTT

v_call: TRBV5-1
j_call: TRBJ1-1
d_call: .
clone_size: many
cdr3_aa: CASSFRGQDTEAFF
cdr3_nt: TGCGCCAGCAGCTTCAGGGGCCAGGACACTGAAGCTTTCTTT

v_call: TRBV2
j_call: TRBJ2-6
d_call: .
clone_size: few
cdr3_aa: CASTWDGSSGANVLTF
cdr3_nt: TGTGCCAGCACCTGGGACGGAAGCTCTGGGGCCAACGTCCTGACTTTC

v_call: TRBV6-5
j_call: TRBJ2-7
d_call: TRBD1
clone_size: many
cdr3_aa: CASNRLGTGDEQYF
cdr3_nt: TGTGCCAGCAATCGACTCGGGACAGGGGACGAGCAGTACTTC

v_call: TRBV10-2
j_call: TRBJ1-6
d_call: .
clone_size: .
cdr3_aa: CASSERGGYSPLHF
cdr3_nt: TGCGCCAGCAGTGAGCGCGGGGGGTATTCACCCCTCCACTTT

v_call: TRBV4-1
j_call: TRBJ1-5
d_call: .
clone_size: medium-sized
cdr3_aa: CASSQSQGDQPQHF
cdr3_nt: TGCGCCAGCAGCCAAAGCCAGGGCGATCAGCCCCAGCATTTT

v_call: TRBV10-3
j_call: TRBJ2-7
d_call: .
clone_size: few
cdr3_aa: CAISERSGFEQYF
cdr3_nt: TGTGCCATCAGTGAAAGGTCCGGGTTCGAGCAGTACTTC